These 9 T cell receptor beta chains were sequenced from one sample in a study of cytomegalovirus exposure and HLA in healthy donors. A multiplex PCR was run with 60 Vbeta primers and 13 Jbeta primers. Generated by immunoSEQ multiplex PCR, the TCRdb table keeps only in-frame clones and is missing some. This listing includes some 150,000 clones. Material: PBMCs. Receptor source: a woman younger than 35 in good health and CMV-seronegative.

This chain uses TRBV11-3 with TRBJ2-3; D gene ambiguous. Germline V lookup: CDR1 SGHNT, CDR2 YENEEA. The ends were cut back, 3 bases at V and 2 bases at J, with 6 bases in the middle. The CDR3 spans 13 residues. Here the CDR3 DNA reads TGTGCCAGCAGCTTTCTTTCCACAGATACGCAGTATTTT. Its translation is CASSFLSTDTQYF.

The chain is built from TRBV7-2 and TRBJ2-7; D is possibly TRBD1 (5 bases). This CDR3 region has 13 residues. In germline, CDR1 is SGHTA, CDR2 FQGNSA. The V and J ends lost 5 bases and 2 bases respectively, with 10 bases between them. DNA for the CDR3: TGTGCCAGCAGCCCCAGGGTAACCTACGAGCAGTACTTC. Translation: CASSPRVTYEQYF.

The V gene is TRBV10-3, the J gene TRBJ1-4, with TRBD1 identical over 9 bases. The germline gives CDR1 ENHRY, CDR2 SYGVKD. The junction had 8 bases not matched to a gene; V was cut back by 5 bases and J by 7 bases. The length of the CDR3 is 15 residues. The CDR3: CAISSPGTGIEKLFF. DNA for the CDR3: TGTGCCATCAGTAGTCCCGGGACAGGGATTGAAAAACTGTTTTTT.

The chain employs TRBV4-1 and TRBJ1-2; D call uncertain. Looked up from germline, CDR1 is MGHRA and CDR2 is YSYEKL. The CDR3 sequence is 15 residues long. V was cut by 0 bases and J by 2 bases, with 10 bases left in between. The CDR3 region has the DNA TGCGCCAGCAGCCAAGAGAGTCATTCGAACTATGGCTACACCTTC. Its protein product is CASSQESHSNYGYTF.

The chain combines TRBV21-1 with TRBJ1-2; TRBD1, the D gene given by the table, was not confirmed from the DNA. TRBV21-1 is given as a pseudogene. The CDR3 covers 15 residues. CDR3 in DNA: TGTGCCAGCAGTCCTAGAATCAGGGCTAACTATGGCTACACCTTC. Translation: CASSPRIRANYGYTF.

The V and J genes are TRBV19 and TRBJ1-1, with 11 positions matching TRBD1. The ends lost 7 bases at V and 6 bases at J; junction bases unmatched: 7. Germline CDR1 is LNHDA and CDR2 is SQIVND (reference sequence). The CDR3 extends over 14 amino acids. The CDR3 loop reads CASTRTGGRAEAFF. DNA for the CDR3: TGTGCCAGTACCAGGACAGGGGGCAGGGCTGAAGCTTTCTTT.

This chain joins TRBV6-5 and TRBJ2-1; 11 nucleotides line up with TRBD1. This CDR3 spans 15 amino acids. Germline V gene sequence: CDR1 MNHEY, CDR2 SVGAGI. V lost 3 bases and J lost 8; bases outside the gene matches: 6. This CDR3 reads CASSYRTGGRDEQFF. The CDR3 DNA reads as TGTGCCAGCAGTTATCGGACAGGGGGCAGGGATGAGCAGTTCTTC.

J is TRBJ2-7 and V is TRBV12-5, with D tentatively TRBD1 (6 bases). In germline, CDR1 is LGHNT, CDR2 FRNRAP. Trimming took 1 base from V and 6 from J, leaving 7 bases between them. This CDR3 is 12 amino acids long. CDR3 residues: CASGLDRVEQYF. In DNA form, the CDR3 reads TGTGCTAGTGGTTTGGACAGGGTCGAGCAGTACTTC.

This sequence joins TRBV29-1 and TRBJ2-5; 10 positions match TRBD2. Trimming cost V 4 bases and J 5 bases; bases outside gene matches: 10. Germline values: CDR1 SQVTM, CDR2 ANQGSEA. This CDR3 is 15 amino acids long. CDR3 residues: CSVAPSGLARETQYF. Written as DNA, the CDR3 is TGCAGCGTTGCCCCTTCGGGACTAGCGCGGGAGACCCAGTACTTC.